This TCR beta chain was found in a study of blood T cell repertoires in COVID-19. Study at large: The United States, Italy and Spain provided the acute and convalescent COVID-19 samples. PBMCs, B-cell-depleted T cells, or T cells provided the cDNA or gDNA that made up the material.

In germline, CDR1 is LNHDA, CDR2 SQIVND (reference sequence). Germline trimming cut 6 bases from V and 4 bases from J; bases unmatched to any gene: 21. This CDR3 region has 18 residues. Original data processing: Quantification of nucleated cells was approximated via reference gene primer amplification. Measured with immunoSEQ multiplex PCR; TCRdb has only the in-frame clones, and not every one. V, J and clone size are those of that table, while D and trimming were read from the DNA. In the table there are about 49,000 clones, approximately 86% of which are singletons. The sequenced material came from peripheral blood. This TCR was recovered from a human donor in a cohort sampled during active COVID-19. The gene calls are TRBV19 and TRBJ2-7; 7 nucleotides match TRBD1. The CDR3 is CASRPNLEGGAGLYEQYF. CDR3 nucleotides: TGTGCCAGTAGACCAAACTTGGAAGGGGGCGCAGGCCTTTACGAGCAGTACTTC.